The next 10 T cell receptor beta chains were all read from a single sample in a study of T cells after yellow fever vaccination. TCRdb fed the 5' RACE reads into MiXCR, producing one record per CDR3 protein. The sample has approximately 32,000 distinct CDR3 sequences; 8% to 11% are singletons. This sample comprised PBMCs, either bulk or a sorted T-cell subset (CD4+, CD8+, memory, or dextramer-sorted; not recorded which), obtained roughly 15 days after the first yellow fever vaccination. Every receptor here comes from a young man who received the YFV17D yellow fever vaccine.

This clonotype was observed at least ten times. The chain links TRBV5-1 to TRBJ2-1, with a tentative D call TRBD1 (6 bases). This CDR3 is built from 13 residues. Germline assignment: CDR1 SGHRS and CDR2 YFSETQ. Trimming cost V 4 bases and J 9 bases, with 14 bases left between them. In DNA, the CDR3 is TGCGCCAGCAGCGTAGTAGGGGGTTTTGAGCAGTTCTTC. Its translation is CASSVVGGFEQFF. Based on the CDR3 plus reference TRBV5-1 and TRBJ2-1, the full variable domain is KAGVTQTPRYLIKTRGQQVTLSCSPISGHRSVSWYQQTPGQGLQFLFEYFSETQRNKGNFPGRFSGRQFSNSRSEMNVSTLELGDSALYLCASSVVGGFEQFFGPGTRLTVL.

This clonotype appeared a few times. The junction differs from germline at one of its ends, possibly a read error. The rearrangement links TRBV12-3 or TRBV12-4 to TRBJ2-3; 8 bases match TRBD2. The CDR3 length is 17 residues. This CDR3 reads CTSSLAGWRGNTDTQYF. The CDR3, as DNA: TGTACCAGCAGTTTAGCGGGGTGGAGGGGCAATACAGATACGCAGTATTTT.

This clonotype was counted many times. This chain links TRBV20-1 with TRBJ2-5, with 10 bases identical to TRBD1. The germline V gene has CDR1 DFQATT and CDR2 SNEGSKA (reference sequence). This CDR3 is 14 amino acids long. V lost 5 bases to trimming and J lost 2 bases; unmatched junction nucleotides: 5. The CDR3 protein is CSAVDRGLQETQYF. The CDR3 DNA reads TGCAGTGCTGTCGACAGGGGGCTACAAGAGACCCAGTACTTC.

This clonotype was seen many times. The J gene is TRBJ2-4, the V gene TRBV5-1, with D unresolved. The CDR3 loop spans 14 amino acids. CDR1 and CDR2 (germline): SGHRS, YFSETQ. Trimming removed 4 bases at V and 8 bases at J, with 16 bases between. CDR3 amino acids: CASSADSYGDIQYF. The CDR3 bases are TGCGCCAGCAGCGCCGACTCGTATGGGGACATTCAGTACTTC.

In the case of this clonotype: A much larger clone differs from this one at a single base, so this may be a read error. Here the CDR3 reads CASSYAGRDSPLNF. CDR3 bases: TGTGCCAGCAGTTACGCAGGGAGGGATTCACCCCTCAACTTT. This chain links TRBV6-5 with TRBJ1-6; a possible D gene is TRBD1 (5 bases). CDR3 length: 14 amino acids. Germline V gene data show CDR1 as MNHEY and CDR2 as SVGAGI.

In its sample, this clonotype was seen many times. The V and J genes are TRBV18 and TRBJ1-3; possibly TRBD1 for D (5 bases). This CDR3 region has 15 residues. V was pared by 6 bases and J by 0 bases, with 12 bases between. CDR1 and CDR2 (germline): KGHSH, LQKENI. The CDR3 DNA sequence: TGTGCCAGCTCGCCTGACAGACTCTCTGGAAACACCATATATTTT. Protein product: CASSPDRLSGNTIYF.

In its sample, this clonotype was seen many times. CDR3 region: CSAVRGLNTGELFF. CDR3 in DNA: TGCAGTGCAGTACGGGGGCTGAACACCGGGGAGCTGTTTTTT. This rearrangement joins TRBV20-1 to TRBJ2-2; possibly TRBD1 or TRBD2 for D (6 bases each). The CDR3 runs to 14 residues. V lost 6 bases, J lost 1 base, and 12 bases lay in between. Germline-derived CDR1 and CDR2 are DFQATT and SNEGSKA (reference sequence).

This clonotype was seen ten or more times. This rearrangement joins TRBV6-5 to TRBJ1-6; 9 bases line up with TRBD1. In germline, CDR1 is MNHEY, CDR2 SVGAGI. J lost 9 bases, V lost 4 bases, and 1 base had no gene match. This CDR3 is built from 13 residues. CDR3: CASSWTGVSPLHF. The CDR3 DNA reads as TGTGCCAGCAGTTGGACAGGGGTTTCACCCCTCCACTTT.

This clonotype was detected many times. The chain is built from TRBV9 and TRBJ2-5; 11 bases are a match to TRBD1. Trimming took 0 bases from V and 4 from J; bases not matched to a gene: 2. Germline lookup yields CDR1 SGDLS and CDR2 YYNGEE. The CDR3 sequence is 15 residues long. CDR3 sequence reads: CASSVGTGGSETQYF. The CDR3 DNA sequence: TGTGCCAGCAGCGTAGGGACAGGGGGCTCAGAGACCCAGTACTTC.

This clonotype was counted many times. The V and J genes are TRBV6-5 and TRBJ2-2, with 16 bases lining up with TRBD2. The trim removed 2 bases at V and 6 bases at J, leaving 6 bases unmatched. The CDR3 runs 18 residues. Germline loops: CDR1 MNHEY, CDR2 SVGAGI. This CDR3 is CASSYGTSGGAPAGELFF. For the CDR3, the DNA is TGTGCCAGCAGTTACGGGACTAGCGGGGGGGCCCCGGCCGGGGAGCTGTTTTTT.